This entry lists 2 T cell receptor beta chains sequenced from one sample in a study of graft-versus-host responses after intestinal transplantation. Repertoires were generated with immunoSEQ multiplex PCR, while TCRdb's copy carries only in-frame clones and drops some. The table includes approximately 26,000 clones, around four fifths detected once. The sequenced sample was PBMCs, obtained about 27 days after intestinal transplant. These TCRs come from a human patient who received an intestinal transplant, so some T cells may come from the graft donor.

The rearrangement joins TRBV30 to TRBJ1-5; D not resolved. V shed 4 bases and J shed 7 bases, with 11 bases lying between them. The CDR3 runs to 12 residues. CDR1 GTSNPN and CDR2 SVGIG come from the germline V gene (reference sequence). The DNA of the CDR3 is TGTGCCTGGAACCCCTTGGGCCAGCCCCAGCATTTT. It encodes CAWNPLGQPQHF.

The chain is built from TRBV9 and TRBJ1-6, with D possibly TRBD1 on 5 matching bases. Germline CDR1 is SGDLS and CDR2 is YYNGEE. V dropped 3 bases and J dropped 9 bases, with 16 bases sitting between them. There are 15 residues in the CDR3. The CDR3 region has the DNA TGTGCCAGCAGCGGCTTCCGGGACCGTAGTTCACCCCTCCACTTT. This gives the protein CASSGFRDRSSPLHF.